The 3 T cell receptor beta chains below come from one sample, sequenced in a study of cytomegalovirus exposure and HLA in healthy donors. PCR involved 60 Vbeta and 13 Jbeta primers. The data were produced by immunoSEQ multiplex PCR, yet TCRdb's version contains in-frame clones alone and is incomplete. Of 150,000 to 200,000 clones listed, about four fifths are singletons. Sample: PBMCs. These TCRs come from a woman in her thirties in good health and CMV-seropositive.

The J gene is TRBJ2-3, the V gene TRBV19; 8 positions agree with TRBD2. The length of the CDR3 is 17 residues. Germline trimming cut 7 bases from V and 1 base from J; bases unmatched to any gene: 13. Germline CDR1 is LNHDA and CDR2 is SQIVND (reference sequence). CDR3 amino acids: CASTIGGGGYRTDTQYF. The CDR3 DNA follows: TGTGCCAGTACCATAGGTGGCGGGGGGTACCGCACAGATACGCAGTATTTT.

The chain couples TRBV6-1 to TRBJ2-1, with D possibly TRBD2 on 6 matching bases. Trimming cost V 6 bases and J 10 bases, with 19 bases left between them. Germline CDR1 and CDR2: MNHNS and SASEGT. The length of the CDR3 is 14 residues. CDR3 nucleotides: TGTGCCAGCAGCCCGGTACAGGTGGCGGGAGAGCAGTTCTTC. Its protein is CASSPVQVAGEQFF.

The CDR3 spells CASSQERGSETQYF. CDR3 nucleotide sequence: TGCGCCAGCAGCCAAGAAAGAGGATCAGAGACCCAGTACTTC. The rearrangement uses TRBV4-1 and TRBJ2-5, with D unresolved. Per germline, CDR1 MGHRA and CDR2 YSYEKL. V lost 0 bases and J lost 4, with 9 bases in between. CDR3 length: 14 residues.